A single sample is the source of the 12 T cell receptor beta chains below, sequenced in a study of cytomegalovirus exposure and HLA in healthy donors. The PCR was carried out with 60 Vbeta primers and 13 Jbeta primers. Using immunoSEQ multiplex PCR, the repertoire was profiled, and TCRdb retains in-frame clones only, with some absent. The sample contains over 95,000 clones, approximately 80% of which appear only once. Sequencing input: PBMCs. The receptors were gathered from a woman aged 35 to 49 in good health and CMV-seropositive.

The chain couples TRBV5-1 to TRBJ2-3; 10 bases match TRBD2. This CDR3 spans 14 amino acids. CDR1 is SGHRS, CDR2 YFSETQ, per germline. Trimming at V came to 2 bases and at J to 4 bases, leaving 1 base not matched to a gene. This CDR3 reads CASSLAGGPDTQYF. The CDR3 DNA reads as TGCGCCAGCAGCTTAGCGGGGGGGCCAGATACGCAGTATTTT.

V gene TRBV5-1 combines with J gene TRBJ2-7, with D hard to call. Germline V gene lookup returns CDR1 SGHRS and CDR2 YFSETQ. This CDR3 is built from 13 residues. Trimming took off 0 bases at V and 3 bases at J, with 7 bases between the two ends. The CDR3 is CASSLVVGYEQYF. Written as DNA, the CDR3 is TGCGCCAGCAGCTTGGTAGTTGGCTACGAGCAGTACTTC.

The rearrangement links TRBV9 to TRBJ2-2; perhaps TRBD2 as D (5 bases). This CDR3 is built from 15 residues. V gave up 3 bases and J gave up 1 base, with 10 bases separating them. Germline lookup yields CDR1 SGDLS and CDR2 YYNGEE. CDR3 DNA: TGTGCCAGCAGCGGACTGGACTGGAACACCGGGGAGCTGTTTTTT. Its translation: CASSGLDWNTGELFF.

The chain carries TRBV6-1 and TRBJ2-5; TRBD2 might be the D (6 bases). From germline, CDR1 is MNHNS and CDR2 SASEGT. The CDR3 spans 14 residues. With 4 bases removed from V and 7 bases from J, the gap between germline ends came to 16 bases. CDR3 DNA sequence: TGTGCCAGCAGTGTACTAGCTTCCTTGGCGACCCAGTACTTC. Protein product: CASSVLASLATQYF.

The rearrangement links TRBV7-2 to TRBJ2-3, with 8 bases aligning to TRBD2. V dropped 5 bases and J dropped 4; count of bases not matched to a gene: 5. The CDR3 is made up of 14 amino acids. The germline V gene encodes CDR1 SGHTA and CDR2 FQGNSA. The CDR3 loop reads CASSRGGFPDTQYF. CDR3 in DNA: TGTGCCAGCAGCCGGGGGGGGTTCCCAGATACGCAGTATTTT.

The V and J genes are TRBV5-1 and TRBJ1-2; a weak D match, TRBD1 (5 bases). With 4 bases removed from V and 3 bases from J, the gap between germline ends came to 7 bases. The CDR3 totals 12 residues. Germline V gives CDR1 SGHRS, CDR2 YFSETQ. Here the CDR3 DNA reads TGCGCCAGCAGCAGGGGCGACTATGGCTACACCTTC. Residues: CASSRGDYGYTF.

The rearrangement links TRBV30 to TRBJ2-3; D is undetermined. Germline V gene lookup returns CDR1 GTSNPN and CDR2 SVGIG (reference sequence). Trimming took off 4 bases at V and 0 bases at J, with 8 bases between the two ends. This CDR3 region has 13 residues. The CDR3 sequence is CAWNMISTDTQYF. CDR3 bases: TGTGCCTGGAACATGATTAGCACAGATACGCAGTATTTT.

The chain carries TRBV4-1 and TRBJ2-3; no clear D gene. The CDR3 loop spans 13 amino acids. V was clipped by 5 bases and J by 4 bases, with 10 bases between them. Germline CDR1 reads MGHRA; CDR2 reads YSYEKL. CDR3 protein: CASSFRLADTQYF. For the CDR3, the DNA is TGCGCCAGCAGCTTCCGGTTAGCAGATACGCAGTATTTT.

The chain is built from TRBV6-4 and TRBJ1-2, with D perhaps TRBD1 (6 bases). Trimming took 2 bases from V and 8 from J, leaving 15 bases between them. CDR1 MRHNA and CDR2 SNTAGT come from the germline V gene. This CDR3 spans 14 amino acids. The CDR3 reads CASSDGSRGYGYTF. The CDR3 DNA is TGTGCCAGCAGTGACGGTAGCAGGGGATACGGCTACACCTTC.

The chain uses TRBV5-1 and TRBJ1-1, with 9 bases matching TRBD1. In germline, CDR1 is SGHRS, CDR2 YFSETQ. Germline trimming cut 1 base from V and 2 bases from J; bases unmatched to any gene: 3. The CDR3 has 15 residues. Here the CDR3 reads CASSLWGQGNTEAFF. Written as DNA, the CDR3 is TGCGCCAGCAGCTTGTGGGGACAGGGTAACACTGAAGCTTTCTTT.

V usage is TRBV10-3 and J usage is TRBJ2-7, with a tentative D call TRBD1 (6 bases). In germline, CDR1 is ENHRY, CDR2 SYGVKD. The ends were cut back, 0 bases at V and 3 bases at J, with 15 bases in the middle. This CDR3 region has 16 residues. The CDR3 protein is CAISESAPGQGYEQYF. DNA of the CDR3: TGTGCCATCAGTGAGTCTGCCCCGGGACAAGGCTACGAGCAGTACTTC.

This chain links TRBV6-5 with TRBJ2-5; tentatively, D is TRBD2 (6 bases). Per the germline V gene, CDR1 is MNHEY and CDR2 is SVGAGI. The V end was cut by 6 bases, the J end by 7 bases, with 12 bases between. This CDR3 contains 12 residues. DNA for the CDR3: TGTGCCAGCAGGGCGGGGTACGGGACCCAGTACTTC. Protein sequence: CASRAGYGTQYF.